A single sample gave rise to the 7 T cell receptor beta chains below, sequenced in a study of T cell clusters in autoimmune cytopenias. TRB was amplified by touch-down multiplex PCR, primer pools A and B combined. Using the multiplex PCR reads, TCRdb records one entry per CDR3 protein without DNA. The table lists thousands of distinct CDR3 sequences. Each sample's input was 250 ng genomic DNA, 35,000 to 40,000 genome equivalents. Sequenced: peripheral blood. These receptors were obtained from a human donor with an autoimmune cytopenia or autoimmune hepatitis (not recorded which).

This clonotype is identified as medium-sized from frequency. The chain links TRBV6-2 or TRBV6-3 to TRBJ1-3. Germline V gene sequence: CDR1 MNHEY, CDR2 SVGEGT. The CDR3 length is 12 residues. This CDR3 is CASSPLGNTIYF.

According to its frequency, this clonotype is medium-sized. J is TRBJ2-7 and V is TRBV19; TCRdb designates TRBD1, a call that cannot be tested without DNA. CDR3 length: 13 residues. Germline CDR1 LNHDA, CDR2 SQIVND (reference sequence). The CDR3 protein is CASSGQGSYEQYF.

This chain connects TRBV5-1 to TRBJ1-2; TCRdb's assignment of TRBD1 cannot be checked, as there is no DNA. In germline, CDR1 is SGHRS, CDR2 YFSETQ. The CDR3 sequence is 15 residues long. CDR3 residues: CASSYWTLDNYGYTF. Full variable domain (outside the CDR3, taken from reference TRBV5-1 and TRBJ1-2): KAGVTQTPRYLIKTRGQQVTLSCSPISGHRSVSWYQQTPGQGLQFLFEYFSETQRNKGNFPGRFSGRQFSNSRSEMNVSTLELGDSALYLCASSYWTLDNYGYTFGSGTRLTVV.

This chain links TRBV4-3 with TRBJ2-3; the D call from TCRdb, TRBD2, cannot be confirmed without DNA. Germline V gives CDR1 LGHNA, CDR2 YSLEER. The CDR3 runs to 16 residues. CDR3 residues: CASSHQLAGSTDTQYF.

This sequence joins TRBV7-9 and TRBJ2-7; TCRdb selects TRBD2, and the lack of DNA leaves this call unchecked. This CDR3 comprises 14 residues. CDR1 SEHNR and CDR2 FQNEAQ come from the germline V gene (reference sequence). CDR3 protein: CASSLVGSPVEQYF.

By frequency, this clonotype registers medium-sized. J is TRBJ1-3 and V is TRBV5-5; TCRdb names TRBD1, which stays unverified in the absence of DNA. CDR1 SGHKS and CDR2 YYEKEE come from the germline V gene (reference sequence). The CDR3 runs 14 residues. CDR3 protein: CASSWQTGGLTIYF.

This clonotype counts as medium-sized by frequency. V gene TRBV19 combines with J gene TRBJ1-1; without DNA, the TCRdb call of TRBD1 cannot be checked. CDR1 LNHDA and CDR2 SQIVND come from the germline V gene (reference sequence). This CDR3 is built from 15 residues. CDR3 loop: CATQPIQAMNTEAFF.